This paragraph reports one TCR beta chain. Its specificity is unknown. The sample originates from a study of T cell responses to AZD1222 COVID-19 vaccine. General study results and limits: Spike-specific TCRs gained breadth and depth after people received two AZD1222 doses. Dominant at 160-218 and 743-854, vaccine-associated CD4 TCRs also spanned spike.

The V segment lost 1 base and the J segment 2 bases; nucleotides outside the gene matches: 8. Germline assignment: CDR1 MNHNS and CDR2 SASEGT. The CDR3 extends over 17 amino acids. Profiled with immunoSEQ multiplex PCR; TCRdb holds only in-frame clones, not every one. The sample carries 110,000 or so clones, about 91% recorded once. The rearrangement uses TRBV6-1 and TRBJ1-5, with 7 bases that match TRBD1. The starting material was peripheral blood, obtained 28 days after the second AZD1222 dose. The receptor comes from an adult who received the AZD1222 COVID-19 vaccine. CDR3 protein: CASSEDRGWVGNQPQHF. CDR3 nucleotides: TGTGCCAGCAGTGAAGACAGGGGCTGGGTGGGCAATCAGCCCCAGCATTTT.